This TCR beta chain was recorded in a study of PD-L1 blockade in urothelial cancer. Repertoires were generated with immunoSEQ multiplex PCR, while TCRdb's copy carries only in-frame clones and drops some. The sample holds under 55,000 clones, over 70% seen once. Deletions cut 2 bases from V and 8 bases from J, with 15 bases between. Germline loops: CDR1 SGHVS, CDR2 FQNEAQ. This CDR3 has 15 amino acids. The origin of this receptor is a man aged 40-49 years with urothelial cancer. Sample: PBMCs, taken around atezolizumab (anti-PD-L1) treatment. The rearrangement uses TRBV7-8 and TRBJ1-4; possible D gene TRBD1, 5 bases. CDR3 DNA sequence: TGTGCCAGCAGCTTACTTCAGCAGGGAAGGGAAAAACTGTTTTTT. Protein product: CASSLLQQGREKLFF.